Sequencing of this TCR beta chain was carried out in a study of Ad26.COV2.S vaccination and SARS-CoV-2 variants. General observations from the study: Vaccine and placebo recipients had similar non-spike TCR breadth. Total T cell responses, in the TCR breadth and depth analyses, may have been underestimated.

The sample's treatment: over 15 received Ad26.COV2.S at low or high dose, single or two shots; about 5 received placebo; per-sample allocation not given. Material that was analyzed had been drawn on day 63 after the first vaccine or placebo injection. This person who donated was an adult of 18-55 years in Boston. Measured with immunoSEQ multiplex PCR; TCRdb has only the in-frame clones, and not every one. The table lists a few hundred thousand clones, 90% of them singletons. With respect to this clone: Its antigen remains unknown.

The receptor's source is a person between 18 and 59 years old who received the Ad26.COV2.S COVID-19 vaccine or a placebo. Sequenced material: peripheral blood, taken in a trial of Ad26.COV2.S vaccine versus placebo.

This chain's CDR3 is CSVAGGPSEQFF. CDR3 bases: TGCAGCGTAGCGGGAGGGCCTAGTGAGCAGTTCTTC. The chain employs TRBV29-1 and TRBJ2-1; 10 bases align to TRBD2. V was clipped by 6 bases and J by 9 bases; unmatched bases: 5. The CDR3 length is 12 residues. Germline values: CDR1 SQVTM, CDR2 ANQGSEA.